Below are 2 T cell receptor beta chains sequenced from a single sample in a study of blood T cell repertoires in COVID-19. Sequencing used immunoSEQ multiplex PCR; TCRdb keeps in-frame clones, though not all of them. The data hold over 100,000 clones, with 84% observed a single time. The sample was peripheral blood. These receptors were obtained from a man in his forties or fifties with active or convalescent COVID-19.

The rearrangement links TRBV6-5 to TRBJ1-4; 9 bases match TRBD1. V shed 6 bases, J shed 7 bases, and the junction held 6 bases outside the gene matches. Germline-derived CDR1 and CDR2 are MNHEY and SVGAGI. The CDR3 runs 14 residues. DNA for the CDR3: TGTGCCAGCAGCTTGGGGACAGGGAGTGAAAAACTGTTTTTT. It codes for CASSLGTGSEKLFF.

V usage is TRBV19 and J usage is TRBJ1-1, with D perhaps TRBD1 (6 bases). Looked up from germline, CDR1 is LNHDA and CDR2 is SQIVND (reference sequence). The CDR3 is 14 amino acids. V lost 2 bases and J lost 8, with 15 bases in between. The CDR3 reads CASSISWDTQEAFF. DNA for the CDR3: TGTGCCAGTAGTATAAGTTGGGACACCCAAGAAGCTTTCTTT.